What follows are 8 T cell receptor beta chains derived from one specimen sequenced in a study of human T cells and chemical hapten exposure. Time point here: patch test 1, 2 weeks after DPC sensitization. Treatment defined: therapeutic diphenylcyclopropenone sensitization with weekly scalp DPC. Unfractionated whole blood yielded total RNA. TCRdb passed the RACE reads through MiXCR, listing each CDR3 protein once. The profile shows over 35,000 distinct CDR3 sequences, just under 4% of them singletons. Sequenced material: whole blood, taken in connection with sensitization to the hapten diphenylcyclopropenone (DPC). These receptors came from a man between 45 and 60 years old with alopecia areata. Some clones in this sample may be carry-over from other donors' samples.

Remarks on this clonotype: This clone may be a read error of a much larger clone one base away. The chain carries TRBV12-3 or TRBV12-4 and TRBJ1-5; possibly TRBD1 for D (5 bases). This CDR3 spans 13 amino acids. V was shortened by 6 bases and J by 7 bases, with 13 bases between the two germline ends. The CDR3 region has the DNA TGTGCCAGCAGGCAGACAGAAACACAGCCCCAGCATTTT. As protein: CASRQTETQPQHF.

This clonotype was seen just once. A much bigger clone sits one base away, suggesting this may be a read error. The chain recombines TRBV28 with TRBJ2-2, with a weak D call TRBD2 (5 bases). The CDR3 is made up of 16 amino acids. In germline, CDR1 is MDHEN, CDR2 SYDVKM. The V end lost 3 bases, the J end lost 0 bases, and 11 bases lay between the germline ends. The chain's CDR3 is CASSFWQEANTGELFF. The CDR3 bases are TGTGCCAGCAGTTTCTGGCAGGAGGCGAACACCGGGGAGCTGTTTTTT.

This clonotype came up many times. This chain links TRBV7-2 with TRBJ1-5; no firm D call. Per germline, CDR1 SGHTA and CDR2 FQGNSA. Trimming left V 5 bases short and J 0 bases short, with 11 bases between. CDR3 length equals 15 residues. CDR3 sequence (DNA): TGTGCCAGCAGCCCCAGACCGAATAGCAATCAGCCCCAGCATTTT. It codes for CASSPRPNSNQPQHF.

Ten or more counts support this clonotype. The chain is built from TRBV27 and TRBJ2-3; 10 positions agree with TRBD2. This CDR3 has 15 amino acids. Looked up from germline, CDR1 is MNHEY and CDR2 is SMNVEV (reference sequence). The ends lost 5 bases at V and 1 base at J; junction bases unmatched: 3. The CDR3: CASSPLAGGTDTQYF. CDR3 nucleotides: TGTGCCAGCAGTCCCCTAGCGGGGGGCACAGATACGCAGTATTTT.

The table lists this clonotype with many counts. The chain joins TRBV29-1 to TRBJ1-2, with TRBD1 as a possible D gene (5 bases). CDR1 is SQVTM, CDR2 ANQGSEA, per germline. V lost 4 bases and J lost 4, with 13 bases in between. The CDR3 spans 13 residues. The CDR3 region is CSVVTGGIYGYTF. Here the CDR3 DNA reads TGCAGCGTTGTTACGGGGGGAATCTATGGCTACACCTTC.

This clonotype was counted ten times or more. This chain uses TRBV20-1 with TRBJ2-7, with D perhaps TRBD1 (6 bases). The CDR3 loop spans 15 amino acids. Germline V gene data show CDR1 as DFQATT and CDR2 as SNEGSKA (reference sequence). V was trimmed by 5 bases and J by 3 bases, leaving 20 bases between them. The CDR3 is CSAYSGQSINYEQYF. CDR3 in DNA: TGCAGTGCTTATAGTGGACAGTCCATAAACTACGAGCAGTACTTC.

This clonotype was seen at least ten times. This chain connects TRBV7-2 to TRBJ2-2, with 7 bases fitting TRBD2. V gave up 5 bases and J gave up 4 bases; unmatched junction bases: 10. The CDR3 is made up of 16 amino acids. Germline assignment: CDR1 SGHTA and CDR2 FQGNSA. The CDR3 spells CASSPGGAGFTGELFF. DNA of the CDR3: TGTGCCAGCAGCCCGGGGGGAGCGGGATTCACCGGGGAGCTGTTTTTT.

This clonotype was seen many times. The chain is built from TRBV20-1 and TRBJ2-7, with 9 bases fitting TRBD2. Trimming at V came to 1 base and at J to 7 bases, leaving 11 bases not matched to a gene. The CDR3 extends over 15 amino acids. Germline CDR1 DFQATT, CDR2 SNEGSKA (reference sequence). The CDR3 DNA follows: TGCAGTGCTAGAGGGGGCGGGAGGGCCCTGAGGGAGCAGTACTTC. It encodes CSARGGGRALREQYF.